The T cell receptor beta chain under discussion was sequenced for a study of OX40 agonist ivuxolimab in advanced cancers. Study-wide context: Ivuxolimab, an agonist antibody against OX40 (CD134), was given to patients.

The data were produced by immunoSEQ multiplex PCR, yet TCRdb's version contains in-frame clones alone and is incomplete. The sample lists around 39,000 clones; roughly four fifths were seen once. This CDR3 comprises 14 residues. In germline, CDR1 is MGHRA, CDR2 YSYEKL. V lost 5 bases, J lost 7 bases, and 17 bases lay in between. The rearrangement uses TRBV4-1 and TRBJ1-1; D not resolved. The sample here was CD4+ or CD8+ T cells sorted from blood, taken in a trial of the OX40 agonist ivuxolimab. The clonotype was recovered from an adult with an advanced solid tumor such as melanoma, head and neck, liver or kidney cancer. The CDR3 DNA is TGCGCCAGCAGCGCCCGGGAGAGTAGTAATGAAGCTTTCTTT. Amino acids: CASSARESSNEAFF.